This T cell receptor beta chain was sequenced during a study of control samples from healthy donors and cancer patients (dated by TCRdb to the early 2020s). From the cysteine through the phenylalanine, the CDR3 covers 15 amino acids. Only the CDR3 part of the read is kept: 45 bases, read in frame from the first base. Trimming removed 2 bases from V and 6 bases from J, leaving 13 bases between the germline ends. The germline V gene supplies CDR1 SGHTA and CDR2 FQGNSA. Library preparation employed the immunoSEQ multiplex PCR assay. The immuneACCESS repertoire file appears here via TCRdb, limited to in-frame rearrangements. These files lack a portion of the clones; in checked studies, under half of the deficit traces to unresolved V genes, and the cause of the others is not known. The sample has 150,000 to 200,000 clones on record. The ten biggest clones cover roughly 2% of the sample. Notes on this clone: Its binding antigen is unknown.

The source material was blood. The TCR comes from a woman aged 25 to 39 in good health. The chain joins TRBV7-2 to TRBJ2-2; a tentative D call is TRBD1 (5 bases match). The sequenced DNA is TGTGCCAGCAGCTTATCCAGGGTAGACGCCGGGGAGCTGTTTTTT. Translation gives CASSLSRVDAGELFF. The variable domain in full, with residues beyond the CDR3 obtained from the reference TRBV7-2 and TRBJ2-2 genes, is GAGVSQSPSNKVTEKGKDVELRCDPISGHTALYWYRQSLGQGLEFLIYFQGNSAPDKSGLPSDRFSAERTGGSVSTLTIQRTQQEDSAVYLCASSLSRVDAGELFFGEGSRLTVL.